The next 15 T cell receptor beta chains were all read from a single sample in a study of read filtering for tumor transcriptome and immune sequencing. This library used roughly 400 ng RNA and molecular barcoded adaptors spanning alpha/delta and beta/gamma chains. From the reads, TCRdb called clonotypes with MiXCR, one entry per CDR3 protein. The data show tens of thousands of distinct CDR3 sequences, 20% seen once. The sequencing input was a population of CD138-negative cells sorted from bone marrow. The receptor source for this set is a donor over 35 with multiple myeloma.

This clonotype was recorded at least ten times. CDR3 in DNA: TGTGCCAGCAGTCCCGGGACTACTGAAGCTTTCTTT. Translating it yields CASSPGTTEAFF. V gene TRBV27 combines with J gene TRBJ1-1, with TRBD1 as a possible D gene (5 bases). Trimming removed 5 bases from V and 5 bases from J, with 9 bases in between. CDR1 is MNHEY, CDR2 SMNVEV, per germline (reference sequence). There are 12 residues in the CDR3.

The table lists this clonotype with many counts. This rearrangement joins TRBV11-1 to TRBJ2-1; D ambiguous. The length of the CDR3 is 13 residues. Germline CDR1 and CDR2: SGHAT and FQDESV (reference sequence). V lost 8 bases to trimming and J lost 3 bases, with 11 bases between them. CDR3 sequence: CASGQSVYNEQFF. The CDR3 nucleotides are TGTGCCAGCGGTCAGTCGGTCTACAATGAGCAGTTCTTC.

This clonotype was observed at least ten times. The genes are TRBV29-1 and TRBJ1-1; 8 bases line up with TRBD1. This CDR3 contains 18 residues. CDR1 is SQVTM and CDR2 is ANQGSEA in the germline V gene. J was trimmed by 1 base and V by 3 bases; bases with no gene match: 16. The CDR3 reads CSVEGIGPRQGRNTEAFF. The CDR3 region has the DNA TGCAGCGTTGAGGGAATAGGCCCGCGACAGGGGAGGAACACTGAAGCTTTCTTT.

The chain is built from TRBV28 and TRBJ2-1; 9 bases match TRBD2. The germline V gene encodes CDR1 MDHEN and CDR2 SYDVKM. Germline trimming cut 5 bases from V and 3 bases from J; bases unmatched to any gene: 20. The CDR3 runs 20 residues. CDR3: CASSHGRVSAGGPIYNEQFF. The DNA for the CDR3 is TGTGCCAGCAGTCACGGCAGGGTCTCAGCGGGAGGACCGATCTACAATGAGCAGTTCTTC.

This clonotype was observed many times. The chain couples TRBV3-1 to TRBJ2-7; D call uncertain. Trimming took 3 bases from V and 3 from J, leaving 6 bases between them. Germline CDR1 and CDR2: LGHDT and YNNKEL (reference sequence). The length of the CDR3 is 12 residues. CDR3 DNA: TGTGCCAGCAGCCATCAAGACTACGAGCAGTACTTC. Protein product: CASSHQDYEQYF.

Many counts were recorded for this clonotype. The chain has TRBV5-5 and TRBJ2-5; D is perhaps TRBD1 or TRBD2 (6 bases each). The V end lost 3 bases, the J end lost 5 bases, and 14 bases lay between the germline ends. The CDR3 runs to 14 residues. From germline, CDR1 is SGHKS and CDR2 YYEKEE (reference sequence). CDR3 nucleotides: TGTGCCAGCAGCTCAGGGGACTCGGGGGAGACCCAGTACTTC. It specifies CASSSGDSGETQYF.

To note about this clonotype: A much larger clone lies a single base off, so this may be a read error. This chain uses TRBV6-6 with TRBJ2-3, with TRBD1 identical over 8 bases. There are 15 residues in the CDR3. V lost 0 bases to trimming and J lost 4 bases; unmatched junction nucleotides: 3. CDR1 is MNHNY, CDR2 SVGAGI, per germline (reference sequence). DNA of the CDR3: TGTGCCAGCAGTTACTCGACAGGGGCCGCAGATACGCAGTATTTT. Translated: CASSYSTGAADTQYF.

This chain uses TRBV28 with TRBJ2-1; 12 bases line up with TRBD2. Germline values: CDR1 MDHEN, CDR2 SYDVKM. With V trimmed by 7 bases and J by 0 bases, 4 bases remained unmatched. The CDR3 totals 16 residues. CDR3 nucleotides: TGTGCCAGCACCTCGACTAGCGGGAGCTCCTACAATGAGCAGTTCTTC. Translation gives CASTSTSGSSYNEQFF.

At least ten counts were recorded for this clonotype. The chain carries TRBV19 and TRBJ2-1; the match to TRBD2 covers 8 bases. CDR1 is LNHDA, CDR2 SQIVND, per germline (reference sequence). With V trimmed by 5 bases and J by 4 bases, 10 bases remained unmatched. The CDR3 has 16 residues. CDR3 in amino acids: CASSLTGTRVYNEQFF. The CDR3 nucleotides read TGTGCCAGTAGTCTTACCGGGACTAGAGTATACAATGAGCAGTTCTTC.

This clonotype came up many times. The chain uses TRBV6-1 and TRBJ2-7, with unresolved D. Trimming removed 1 base at V and 3 bases at J, with 13 bases between. Per germline, CDR1 MNHNS and CDR2 SASEGT. This CDR3 region has 15 residues. DNA of the CDR3: TGTGCCAGCAGTGAAGTAGCACTACAATACTACGAGCAGTACTTC. As protein: CASSEVALQYYEQYF.

This clonotype was detected ten times or more. The rearrangement joins TRBV28 to TRBJ1-5; D unresolved. The CDR3 runs 16 residues. CDR1 and CDR2 from the germline V gene are MDHEN and SYDVKM. The ends were cut back, 5 bases at V and 0 bases at J, with 14 bases in the middle. The CDR3 reads CASSPVDGDSNQPQHF. The CDR3 DNA reads as TGTGCCAGCAGTCCCGTAGACGGGGATAGCAATCAGCCCCAGCATTTT.

This clonotype was detected ten times or more. J is TRBJ1-1 and V is TRBV18, with D perhaps matching TRBD1 (6 bases). The V gene's germline CDR1 is KGHSH and CDR2 LQKENI. This CDR3 is built from 12 residues. The germline V and J ends were trimmed by 3 bases and 7 bases, with 9 bases remaining between them. DNA of the CDR3: TGTGCCAGCTCACCGTTACAGGGTGAAGCTTTCTTT. Translated, it gives CASSPLQGEAFF.

This clonotype was seen a few times. V and J are TRBV5-1 and TRBJ2-7; TRBD2 matches at 9 bases. V trimming: 4 bases; J trimming: 3 bases; junction bases outside the gene matches: 20. CDR3 size: 19 residues. Germline-derived CDR1 and CDR2 are SGHRS and YFSETQ. The CDR3 protein is CASSRTGTSYSLASYEQYF. Here the CDR3 DNA reads TGCGCCAGCAGCAGGACCGGGACTAGCTACAGCCTGGCAAGCTACGAGCAGTACTTC.

This clonotype was counted at least ten times. The CDR3 region is CASSDHGQETQYF. The CDR3, as DNA: TGTGCCAGCAGTGACCACGGGCAAGAGACCCAGTACTTC. The chain joins TRBV2 to TRBJ2-5; D gene unclear. Trimming cost V 3 bases and J 2 bases, with 7 bases left between them. The CDR3 length is 13 residues. Germline CDR1 SNHLY, CDR2 FYNNEI.

The sample holds a few counts of this clonotype. It may be a read error: a sequence one base away is much more abundant. The gene calls are TRBV7-9 and TRBJ1-1; 7 bases align to TRBD1. CDR3 length equals 15 residues. Germline V lookup: CDR1 SEHNR, CDR2 FQNEAQ (reference sequence). The V and J ends lost 4 bases and 5 bases, in that order; junction bases with no gene match: 10. CDR3: CASSSNIRDRTEAFF. The CDR3 nucleotides read TGTGCCAGCAGCTCCAACATCCGGGACAGAACTGAAGCTTTCTTT.